The clone carrying this T cell receptor beta chain occurred a few times. Its antigen is currently unknown. CDR3 length: 16 amino acids. This table comes from immunoSEQ multiplex PCR, and its TCRdb copy is limited to in-frame clones, with some not included. The data contain about 82,000 clones, 70% to 90% of them singletons. The data stem from a study of T cell responses to AZD1222 COVID-19 vaccine. Study-wide results and caveats: Compared with day 0, the breadth and depth of the Spike-specific TCR repertoire rose significantly after two doses of AZD1222.

Here the sequenced sample was peripheral blood, taken 28 days after the second AZD1222 dose. V is TRBV7-5 and J is TRBJ2-1; TRBD2 is the table's D call and was not checked against the DNA. TRBV7-5 is a pseudogene. This TCR was recovered from an adult who received the AZD1222 COVID-19 vaccine. The CDR3 loop reads CARSLERLAGVFEQFF. As DNA, the CDR3 is TGTGCCAGAAGCTTAGAGAGGCTAGCGGGAGTGTTTGAGCAGTTCTTC.